This T cell receptor (beta chain) derives from a study of Tregs in tolerant kidney transplant recipients. About the study: The nonmyeloablative bone marrow transplants came from related graft donors, with transient mixed chimerism.

Method: immunoSEQ multiplex PCR; TCRdb's copy keeps in-frame clones and lacks some. The sample contains about 77,000 clones, more than 95% of which appear only once. The germline V gene encodes CDR1 MNHNS and CDR2 SASEGT. The CDR3 covers 14 residues. Trimming removed 8 bases from V and 7 bases from J, with 18 bases in between. The receptor was isolated from a human donor who received a combined kidney and bone marrow transplant. The rearrangement joins TRBV6-1 to TRBJ1-5; D not resolved. The sequences come from CD4+ T cells from blood, collected before the transplant. The CDR3 coding sequence is TGTGCCAGCCAAATCGACCCCGGCGGACAGCCCCAGCATTTT. It codes for CASQIDPGGQPQHF.